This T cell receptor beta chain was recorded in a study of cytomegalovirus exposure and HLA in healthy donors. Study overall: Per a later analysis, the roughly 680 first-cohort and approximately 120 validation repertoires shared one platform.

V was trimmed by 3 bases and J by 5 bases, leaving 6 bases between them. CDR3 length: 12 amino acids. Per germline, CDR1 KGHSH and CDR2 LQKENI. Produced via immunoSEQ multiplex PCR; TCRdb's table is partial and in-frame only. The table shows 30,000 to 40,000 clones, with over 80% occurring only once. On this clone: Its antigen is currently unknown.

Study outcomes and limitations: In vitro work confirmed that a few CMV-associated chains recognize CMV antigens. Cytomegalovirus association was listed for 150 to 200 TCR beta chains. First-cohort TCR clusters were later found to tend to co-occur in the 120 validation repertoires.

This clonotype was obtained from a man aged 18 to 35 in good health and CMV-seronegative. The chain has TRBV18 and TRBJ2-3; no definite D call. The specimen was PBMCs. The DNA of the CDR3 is TGTGCCAGCTCACCCGCCGGAGATACGCAGTATTTT. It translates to CASSPAGDTQYF.